These 11 T cell receptor beta chains came from one sample sequenced in a study of Graves' ophthalmopathy and Graves' hyperthyroidism listed by TCRdb under 2018. TCRdb names Illumina HiSeq 2000 as the instrument used. TCR beta CDR3 regions were amplified from RNA transcripts for repertoire sequencing. The first round of RT-PCR was done with HTBI primers and the Qiagen OneStep RT-PCR kit, and was followed by a second round of multiplex PCR, then size selection and purification. The public reads were run again by TCRdb, first through fastp at Q25 and then through MiXCR, and only productive beta chains were kept. All rows with the same CDR3 protein become a single entry with the most common DNA and genes. The sample contains 740,000 or so distinct CDR3 sequences, 35% to 50% of them found a single time. The top ten clones comprise approximately 43% of the sample. The sequencing input was peripheral blood. These receptors all stem from an adult man with Graves' ophthalmopathy.

This chain joins TRBV25-1 and TRBJ2-7; D uncertain. Between the trimmed V and J ends, which lost 5 bases and 2 bases, there was a span of 10 bases. Germline loops: CDR1 MGHDK, CDR2 SYGVNS. The CDR3 runs to 13 residues. This CDR3 reads CASSYSLTYEQYF. DNA for the CDR3: TGTGCCAGCAGTTATTCACTCACCTACGAGCAGTACTTC.

This clonotype was seen ten or more times. The rearrangement joins TRBV25-1 to TRBJ2-3; tentatively, D is TRBD1 (6 bases). CDR3 size: 15 residues. The germline V gene has CDR1 MGHDK and CDR2 SYGVNS. V lost 3 bases to trimming and J lost 4 bases, with 14 bases between them. The CDR3 region has the DNA TGTGCCAGCAGTGAGGTCAGGGGTATGGCAGATACGCAGTATTTT. Its protein product is CASSEVRGMADTQYF.

This clonotype came up many times. V and J are TRBV11-2 and TRBJ1-1; D gene uncertain. This CDR3 region has 13 residues. Germline V gene data show CDR1 as SGHAT and CDR2 as FQNNGV. V lost 7 bases and J 6 bases, leaving 15 bases between the germline ends. The CDR3 reads CASTLKERAEAFF. CDR3 nucleotide sequence: TGTGCCAGCACCCTCAAGGAGAGGGCTGAAGCTTTCTTT.

CDR3 sequence: CASSRDRGLREQYF. In nucleotides, the CDR3 is TGTGCCAGCAGCCGAGACAGGGGGCTTCGGGAGCAGTACTTC. The chain has TRBV7-9 and TRBJ2-7, with 10 bases lining up with TRBD1. V gave up 5 bases and J gave up 7 bases; unmatched junction bases: 8. The germline CDR1 and CDR2 sequences are SEHNR and FQNEAQ (reference sequence). This CDR3 comprises 14 residues.

This clonotype came up many times. The gene calls are TRBV12-3 or TRBV12-4 and TRBJ1-5; D call uncertain. The CDR3 is made up of 14 amino acids. The V and J ends lost 5 bases and 5 bases respectively, with 13 bases between them. The CDR3: CASSPPGRHQPQHF. The CDR3 DNA is TGTGCCAGCAGTCCGCCTGGGAGACATCAGCCCCAGCATTTT.

This clonotype was counted many times. This chain joins TRBV29-1 and TRBJ1-2; maybe TRBD1 (6 bases). Germline CDR1 reads SQVTM; CDR2 reads ANQGSEA. Trimming cost V 8 bases and J 0 bases, with 13 bases left between them. The CDR3 loop spans 13 amino acids. The CDR3, as DNA: TGCAGCCCCGAGGGGGAGACTAACTATGGCTACACCTTC. Its protein is CSPEGETNYGYTF.

This clonotype was detected ten times or more. The chain combines TRBV10-3 with TRBJ1-2; D is uncertain. This CDR3 region has 14 residues. Trimming left V 4 bases short and J 6 bases short, with 15 bases between. CDR1 is ENHRY, CDR2 SYGVKD, per germline. DNA of the CDR3: TGTGCCATCAGTGTCGGGTCGTTATGGGATGGCTACACCTTC. Protein sequence: CAISVGSLWDGYTF.

This clonotype was observed many times. The rearrangement links TRBV24-1 to TRBJ1-1; maybe TRBD1 (6 bases). With 10 bases removed from V and 0 bases from J, the gap between germline ends came to 11 bases. The CDR3 totals 13 residues. From germline, CDR1 is KGHDR and CDR2 SFDVKD. CDR3 sequence (DNA): TGTGCCACTTCCAGGGGAATGAACACTGAAGCTTTCTTT. As protein: CATSRGMNTEAFF.

This chain joins TRBV7-9 and TRBJ2-7; TRBD2 matches 8 bases. In germline, CDR1 is SEHNR, CDR2 FQNEAQ (reference sequence). V lost 5 bases, J lost 6 bases, and 12 bases stayed unmatched. CDR3 length: 15 residues. CDR3 sequence (DNA): TGTGCCAGCAGCCTGTTCCGGACTAGCCAGCCCGAGCAGTACTTC. As protein: CASSLFRTSQPEQYF.

With respect to this clonotype: A much larger clone differs by one base, so this may be a read error. V usage is TRBV7-2 and J usage is TRBJ1-4; 9 positions agree with TRBD1. There are 16 residues in the CDR3. Germline loops: CDR1 SGHTA, CDR2 FQGNSA. The ends lost 4 bases at V and 6 bases at J; junction bases unmatched: 9. The CDR3 loop is CASSSSRQGVDEKLFF. In DNA, the CDR3 is TGTGCCAGCAGCTCATCCAGACAGGGGGTAGATGAAAAACTGTTTTTT.

The chain employs TRBV5-1 and TRBJ2-5; a weak D match, TRBD2 (5 bases). The CDR3 runs 13 residues. In germline, CDR1 is SGHRS, CDR2 YFSETQ. V was trimmed by 0 bases and J by 6 bases, leaving 9 bases between them. DNA for the CDR3: TGCGCCAGCAGCTTGGAGAGGGAACAGACCCAGTACTTC. Translating gives CASSLEREQTQYF.